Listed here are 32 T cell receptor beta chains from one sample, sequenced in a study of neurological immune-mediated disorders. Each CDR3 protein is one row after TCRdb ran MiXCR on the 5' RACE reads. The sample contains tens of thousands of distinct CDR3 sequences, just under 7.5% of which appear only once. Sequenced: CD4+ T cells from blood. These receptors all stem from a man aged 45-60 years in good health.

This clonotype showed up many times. CDR3 bases: TGTGCCAGCAGCTTAGTACCGGAGAACATTCAGTACTTC. Translated: CASSLVPENIQYF. The V and J genes are TRBV7-8 and TRBJ2-4; no reliable D call. V lost 1 base, J lost 7 bases, and 8 bases lay in between. This CDR3 region has 13 residues. Germline V lookup: CDR1 SGHVS, CDR2 FQNEAQ.

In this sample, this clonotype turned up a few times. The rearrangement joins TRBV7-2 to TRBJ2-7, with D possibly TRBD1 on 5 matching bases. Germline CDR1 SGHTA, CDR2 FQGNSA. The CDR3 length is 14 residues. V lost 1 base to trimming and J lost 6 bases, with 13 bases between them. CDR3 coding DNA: TGTGCCAGCAGCTTAGGACAGATATCAGGCGAGCAGTACTTC. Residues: CASSLGQISGEQYF.

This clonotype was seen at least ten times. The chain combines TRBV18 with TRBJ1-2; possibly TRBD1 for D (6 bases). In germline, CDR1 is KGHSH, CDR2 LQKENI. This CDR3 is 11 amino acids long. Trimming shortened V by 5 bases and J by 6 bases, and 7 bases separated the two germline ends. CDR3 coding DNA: TGTGCCAGCTCAGGGGACAATGGCTACACCTTC. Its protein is CASSGDNGYTF.

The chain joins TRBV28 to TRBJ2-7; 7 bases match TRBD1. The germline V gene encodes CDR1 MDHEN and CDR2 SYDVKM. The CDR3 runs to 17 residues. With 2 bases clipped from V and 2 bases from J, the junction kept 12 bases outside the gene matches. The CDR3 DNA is TGTGCCAGCAGTTTAGAGCACACAGGGGCGAGTCCCTACGAGCAGTACTTC. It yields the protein CASSLEHTGASPYEQYF.

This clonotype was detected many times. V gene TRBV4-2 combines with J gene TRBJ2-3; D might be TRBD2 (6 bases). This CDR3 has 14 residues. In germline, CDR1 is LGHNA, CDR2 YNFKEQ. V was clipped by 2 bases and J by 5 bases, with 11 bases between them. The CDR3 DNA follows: TGTGCCAGCAGCCAACCCGGGACTTTAGATACGCAGTATTTT. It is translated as CASSQPGTLDTQYF.

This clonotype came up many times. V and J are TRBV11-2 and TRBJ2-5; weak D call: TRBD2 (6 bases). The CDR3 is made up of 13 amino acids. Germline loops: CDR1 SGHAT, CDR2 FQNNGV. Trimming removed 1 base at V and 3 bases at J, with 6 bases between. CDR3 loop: CASSLVAEETQYF. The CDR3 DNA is TGTGCCAGCAGCTTAGTAGCGGAAGAGACCCAGTACTTC.

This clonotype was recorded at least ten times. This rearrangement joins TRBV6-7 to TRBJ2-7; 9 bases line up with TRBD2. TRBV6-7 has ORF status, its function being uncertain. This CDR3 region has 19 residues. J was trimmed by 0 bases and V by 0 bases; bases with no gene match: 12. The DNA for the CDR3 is TGTGCCAGCAGTTACTCGTCGAGAGCGGGAGGCCCTAGCTCCTACGAGCAGTACTTC. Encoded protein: CASSYSSRAGGPSSYEQYF.

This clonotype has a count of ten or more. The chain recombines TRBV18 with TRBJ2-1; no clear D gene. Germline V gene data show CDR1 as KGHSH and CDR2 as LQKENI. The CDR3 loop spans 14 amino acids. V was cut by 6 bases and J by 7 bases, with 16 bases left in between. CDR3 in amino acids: CASSRGRIGNEQFF. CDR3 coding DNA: TGTGCCAGCTCCCGCGGACGGATTGGTAATGAGCAGTTCTTC.

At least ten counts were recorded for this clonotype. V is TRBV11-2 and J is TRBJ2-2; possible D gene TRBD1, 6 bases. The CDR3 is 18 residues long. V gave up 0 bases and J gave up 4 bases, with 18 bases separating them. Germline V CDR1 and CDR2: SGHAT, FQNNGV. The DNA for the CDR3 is TGTGCCAGCAGCTTAGAAGGGCAGGCAAACAGGGTCACCGGGGAGCTGTTTTTT. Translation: CASSLEGQANRVTGELFF.

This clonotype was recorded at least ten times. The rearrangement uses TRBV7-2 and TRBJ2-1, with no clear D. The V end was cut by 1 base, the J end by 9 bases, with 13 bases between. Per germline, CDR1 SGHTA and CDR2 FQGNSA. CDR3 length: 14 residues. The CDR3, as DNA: TGTGCCAGCAGCTTAGACGGGTGGTACGGTGAGCAGTTCTTC. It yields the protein CASSLDGWYGEQFF.

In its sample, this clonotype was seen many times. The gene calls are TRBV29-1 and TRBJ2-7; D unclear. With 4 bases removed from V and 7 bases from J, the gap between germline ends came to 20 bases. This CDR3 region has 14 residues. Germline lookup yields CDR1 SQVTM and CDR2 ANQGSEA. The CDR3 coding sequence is TGCAGCGTTGCTCATCGGCATTGGGTGGGGGAGCAGTACTTC. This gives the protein CSVAHRHWVGEQYF.

The CDR3 nucleotides read TGTGCCAGCAGCACCTGGACAGGGAACCATGGCTACACCTTC. It translates to CASSTWTGNHGYTF. The rearrangement uses TRBV5-8 and TRBJ1-2; 8 bases fit TRBD1. The CDR3 is made up of 14 amino acids. CDR1 SGHTS and CDR2 YDEGEE come from the germline V gene. With 4 bases clipped from V and 6 bases from J, the junction kept 8 bases outside the gene matches.

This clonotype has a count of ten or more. CDR3 DNA sequence: TGTGCCAGCAGCTCCGGGGACGGACTAAACCAGTATTTT. Its translation: CASSSGDGLNQYF. The chain employs TRBV9 and TRBJ2-3; a possible D gene is TRBD2 (6 bases). The ends were cut back, 4 bases at V and 12 bases at J, with 18 bases in the middle. This CDR3 is built from 13 residues. Germline CDR1 is SGDLS and CDR2 is YYNGEE.

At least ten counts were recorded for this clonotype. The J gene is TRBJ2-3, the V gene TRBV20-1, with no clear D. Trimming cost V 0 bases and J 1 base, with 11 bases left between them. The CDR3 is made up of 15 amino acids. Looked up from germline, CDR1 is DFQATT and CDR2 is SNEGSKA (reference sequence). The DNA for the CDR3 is TGCAGTGCTAGAGATCAGTTCGCCGGCACAGATACGCAGTATTTT. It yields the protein CSARDQFAGTDTQYF.

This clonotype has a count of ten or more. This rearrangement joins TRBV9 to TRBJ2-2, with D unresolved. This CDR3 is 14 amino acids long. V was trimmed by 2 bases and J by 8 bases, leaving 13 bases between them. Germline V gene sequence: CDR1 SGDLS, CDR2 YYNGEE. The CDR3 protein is CASSVAPEKGELFF. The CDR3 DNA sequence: TGTGCCAGCAGCGTGGCTCCGGAAAAAGGGGAGCTGTTTTTT.

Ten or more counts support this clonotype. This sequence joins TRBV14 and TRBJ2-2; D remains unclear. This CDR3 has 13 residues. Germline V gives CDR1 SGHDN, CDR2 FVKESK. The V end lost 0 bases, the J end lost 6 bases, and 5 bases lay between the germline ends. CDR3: CASSQDPSGELFF. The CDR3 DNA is TGTGCCAGCAGCCAAGATCCCTCCGGGGAGCTGTTTTTT.

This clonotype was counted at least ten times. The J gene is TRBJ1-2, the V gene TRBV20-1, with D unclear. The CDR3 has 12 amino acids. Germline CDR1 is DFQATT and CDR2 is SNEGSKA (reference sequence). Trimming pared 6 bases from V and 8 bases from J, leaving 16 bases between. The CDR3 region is CSAWAAVNGYTF. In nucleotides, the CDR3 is TGCAGTGCATGGGCCGCAGTCAACGGCTACACCTTC.

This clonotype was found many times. The CDR3 spells CASSLQGARDTQYF. CDR3 in DNA: TGTGCCAGCAGTTTACAGGGGGCAAGGGATACGCAGTATTTT. V usage is TRBV12-3 or TRBV12-4 and J usage is TRBJ2-3, with TRBD1 matching over 8 bases. V lost 2 bases to trimming and J lost 6 bases; unmatched junction nucleotides: 4. The length of the CDR3 is 14 residues.

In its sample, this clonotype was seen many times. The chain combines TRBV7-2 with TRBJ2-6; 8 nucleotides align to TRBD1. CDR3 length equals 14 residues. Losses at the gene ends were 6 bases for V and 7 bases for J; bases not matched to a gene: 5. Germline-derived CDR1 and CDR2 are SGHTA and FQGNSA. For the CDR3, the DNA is TGTGCCAGCAGGGGACAGGCTTATGCCAACGTCCTGACTTTC. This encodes CASRGQAYANVLTF.

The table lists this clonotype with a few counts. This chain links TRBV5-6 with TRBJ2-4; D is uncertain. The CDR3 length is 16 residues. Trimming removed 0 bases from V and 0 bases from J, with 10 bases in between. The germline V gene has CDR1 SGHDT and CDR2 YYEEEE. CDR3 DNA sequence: TGTGCCAGCAGCTTGGGTGTTCGGTTAGCCAAAAACATTCAGTACTTC. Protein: CASSLGVRLAKNIQYF.

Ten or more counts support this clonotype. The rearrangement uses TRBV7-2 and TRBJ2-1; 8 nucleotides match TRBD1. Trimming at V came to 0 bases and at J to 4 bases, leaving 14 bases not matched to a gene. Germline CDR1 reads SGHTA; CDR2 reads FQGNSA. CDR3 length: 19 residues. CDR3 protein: CASSLARWDRLGQYNEQFF. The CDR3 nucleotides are TGTGCCAGCAGCTTAGCGCGTTGGGACAGGTTGGGCCAATACAATGAGCAGTTCTTC.

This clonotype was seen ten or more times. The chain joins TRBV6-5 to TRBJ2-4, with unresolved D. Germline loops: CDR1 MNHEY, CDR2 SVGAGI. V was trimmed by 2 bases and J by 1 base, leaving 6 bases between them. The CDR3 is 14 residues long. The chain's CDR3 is CASSYVRAKNIQYF. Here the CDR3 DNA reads TGTGCCAGCAGTTACGTGAGGGCCAAAAACATTCAGTACTTC.

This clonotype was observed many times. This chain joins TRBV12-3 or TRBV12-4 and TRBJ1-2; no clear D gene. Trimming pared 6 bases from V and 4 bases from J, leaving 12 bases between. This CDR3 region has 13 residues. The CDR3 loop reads CASSHITSYGYTF. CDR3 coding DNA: TGTGCCAGCAGCCATATAACGAGCTATGGCTACACCTTC.

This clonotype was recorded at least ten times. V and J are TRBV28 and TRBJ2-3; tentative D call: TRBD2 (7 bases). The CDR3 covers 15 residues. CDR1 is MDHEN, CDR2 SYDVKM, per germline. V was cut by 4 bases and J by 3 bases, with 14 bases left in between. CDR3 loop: CASSSSRGATDTQYF. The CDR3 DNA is TGTGCCAGCAGTTCCTCTCGGGGGGCAACAGATACGCAGTATTTT.

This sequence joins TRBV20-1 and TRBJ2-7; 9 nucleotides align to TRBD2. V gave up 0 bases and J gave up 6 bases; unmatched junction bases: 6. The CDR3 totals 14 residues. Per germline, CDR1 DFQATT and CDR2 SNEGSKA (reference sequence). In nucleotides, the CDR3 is TGCAGTGCTAGAGATTGGCGGGAGGGCGGCGAGCAGTACTTC. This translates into CSARDWREGGEQYF.

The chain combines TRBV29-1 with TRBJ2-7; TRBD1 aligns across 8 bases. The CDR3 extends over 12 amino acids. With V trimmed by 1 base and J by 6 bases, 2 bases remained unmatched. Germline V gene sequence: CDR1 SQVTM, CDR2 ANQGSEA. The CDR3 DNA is TGCAGCGTTGAAGGGACAGGGCGCGAGCAGTACTTC. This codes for CSVEGTGREQYF.

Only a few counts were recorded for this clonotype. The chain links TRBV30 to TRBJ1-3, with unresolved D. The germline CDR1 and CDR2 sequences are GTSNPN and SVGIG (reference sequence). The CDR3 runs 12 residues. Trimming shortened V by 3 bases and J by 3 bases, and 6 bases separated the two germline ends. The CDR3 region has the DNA TGTGCCTGGAGAGGTAGTGGAAACACCATATATTTT. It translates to CAWRGSGNTIYF.

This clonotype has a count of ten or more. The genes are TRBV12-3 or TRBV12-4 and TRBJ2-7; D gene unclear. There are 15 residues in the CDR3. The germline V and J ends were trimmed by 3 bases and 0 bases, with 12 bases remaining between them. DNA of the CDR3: TGTGCCAGCAGTTTTGGGGTCGGTCCCTCCTACGAGCAGTACTTC. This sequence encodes CASSFGVGPSYEQYF.

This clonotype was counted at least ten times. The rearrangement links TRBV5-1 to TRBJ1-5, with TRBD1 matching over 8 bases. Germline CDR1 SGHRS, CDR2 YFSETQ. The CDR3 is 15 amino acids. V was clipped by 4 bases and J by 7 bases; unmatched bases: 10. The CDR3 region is CASSPGQGIGQPQHF. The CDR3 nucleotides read TGCGCCAGCAGCCCCGGACAGGGAATCGGCCAGCCCCAGCATTTT.

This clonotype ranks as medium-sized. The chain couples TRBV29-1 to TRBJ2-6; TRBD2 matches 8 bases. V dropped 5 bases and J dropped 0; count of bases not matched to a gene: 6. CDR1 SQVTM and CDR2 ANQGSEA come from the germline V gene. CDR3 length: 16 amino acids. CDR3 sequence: CSVRLAGNSGANVLTF. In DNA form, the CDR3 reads TGCAGCGTTCGGTTAGCGGGAAACTCTGGGGCCAACGTCCTGACTTTC.

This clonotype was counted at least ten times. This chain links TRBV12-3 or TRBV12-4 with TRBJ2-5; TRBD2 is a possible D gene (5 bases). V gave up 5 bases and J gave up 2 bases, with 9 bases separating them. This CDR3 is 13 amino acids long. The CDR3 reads CASSSWTQETQYF. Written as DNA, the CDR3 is TGTGCCAGCAGTAGTTGGACTCAAGAGACCCAGTACTTC.

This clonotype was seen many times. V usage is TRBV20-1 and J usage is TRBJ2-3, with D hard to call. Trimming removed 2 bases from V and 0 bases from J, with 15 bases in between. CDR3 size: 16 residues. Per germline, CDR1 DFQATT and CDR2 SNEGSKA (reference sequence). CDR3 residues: CSARPPLGSSTDTQYF. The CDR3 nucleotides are TGCAGTGCTAGACCCCCTCTAGGGTCTAGCACAGATACGCAGTATTTT.